Listed below are T cell receptor beta chains from one sample, sequenced in a study of T cells in localized non-small cell lung cancer. The assay was immunoSEQ multiplex PCR, and TCRdb's table has in-frame clones only and misses some. Of 20,000 to 25,000 clones listed, around 88% are singletons. This specimen was peripheral blood, taken before any cancer treatment. Receptors originate from a male donor aged 60 or over with stage II squamous cell lung carcinoma. Each CDR3 is given with its conserved first and last residue. The order of the fields is D gene, J gene, clone size, V gene, CDR3 DNA, CDR3 protein. The D gene is left open where the match is weak. The listing skips clone size in some rows; elsewhere it reads once, few, many or a size class.

d_call: NA; j_call: TRBJ2-7; clone_size: NA; v_call: TRBV5-1; cdr3_nt: TGCGCCAGCAGCTTGACAGGGAGCGAGCAGTACTTC; cdr3_aa: CASSLTGSEQYF
d_call: NA; j_call: TRBJ2-3; clone_size: once; v_call: TRBV5-6; cdr3_nt: TGTGCCAGCAGCTTGAGAAGCACAGATACGCAGTATTTT; cdr3_aa: CASSLRSTDTQYF
d_call: TRBD2; j_call: TRBJ2-5; clone_size: NA; v_call: TRBV5-1; cdr3_nt: TGCGCCAGCAGCTCCCAGCGGGGACCCCAAGAGACCCAGTACTTC; cdr3_aa: CASSSQRGPQETQYF
d_call: TRBD2; j_call: TRBJ2-1; clone_size: NA; v_call: TRBV5-1; cdr3_nt: TGCGCCAGCAGCCCTTTAGCGGGAGGGCCCTCGAATGAGCAGTTCTTC; cdr3_aa: CASSPLAGGPSNEQFF
d_call: TRBD1; j_call: TRBJ2-2; clone_size: NA; v_call: TRBV11-2; cdr3_nt: TGTGCCAGCAGCTCGAGGACAGGGGGCACCGGGGAGCTGTTTTTT; cdr3_aa: CASSSRTGGTGELFF
d_call: NA; j_call: TRBJ1-6; clone_size: NA; v_call: TRBV5-4; cdr3_nt: TGTGCCAGCAGCTTGGATTGGGCAGAGAATTCACCCCTCCACTTT; cdr3_aa: CASSLDWAENSPLHF
d_call: NA; j_call: TRBJ1-5; clone_size: NA; v_call: TRBV18; cdr3_nt: TGTGCCAGCTCACCACCGGTAGGACAGCCCCAGCATTTT; cdr3_aa: CASSPPVGQPQHF
d_call: TRBD1; j_call: TRBJ1-2; clone_size: NA; v_call: TRBV10-2; cdr3_nt: TGCGCCAGTAGACCTGGACAGGCTGGCTACACCTTC; cdr3_aa: CASRPGQAGYTF
d_call: TRBD2; j_call: TRBJ2-1; clone_size: NA; v_call: TRBV2; cdr3_nt: TGTGCCAGCAGAGACTCCCTAGCGGGGGGGAACAATGAGCAGTTCTTC; cdr3_aa: CASRDSLAGGNNEQFF
d_call: NA; j_call: TRBJ1-2; clone_size: NA; v_call: TRBV19; cdr3_nt: TGTGCCAGTAGGATCGCGGACAAGCTCTATGGCTACACCTTC; cdr3_aa: CASRIADKLYGYTF
d_call: TRBD2; j_call: TRBJ2-7; clone_size: NA; v_call: TRBV6-5; cdr3_nt: TGTGCCAGCACTAGCGGTGCTGCCTACGAGCAGTACTTC; cdr3_aa: CASTSGAAYEQYF
d_call: TRBD1; j_call: TRBJ1-2; clone_size: NA; v_call: TRBV15; cdr3_nt: TGTGCCACCTACTCGGGACAGGGCGCTACTAACTATGGCTACACCTTC; cdr3_aa: CATYSGQGATNYGYTF
d_call: NA; j_call: TRBJ1-6; clone_size: NA; v_call: TRBV6-1; cdr3_nt: TGTGCCAGCAGTGAATCTCCGGTGGCGCATTCACCCCTCCACTTT; cdr3_aa: CASSESPVAHSPLHF
d_call: NA; j_call: TRBJ2-6; clone_size: NA; v_call: TRBV4-2; cdr3_nt: TGTGCCAGCAGCCTCTCTGGGGCCAACGTCCTGACTTTC; cdr3_aa: CASSLSGANVLTF